This T cell receptor (beta chain) was obtained from a study of shared clonotypes between healthy human individuals. Across the whole study: Each donor's CD8 memory used one plate, CD8 naive two, each CD4 subset three. Regarding the study as a whole: The study generally estimated greater richness for naive than memory subsets.

The table came from immunoSEQ multiplex PCR; TCRdb's copy has only in-frame clones and leaves some out. The sample holds roughly 2,000,000 clones, approximately 95% seen once. CD45RO-negative cells were positively selected for CCR7, leaving out terminally differentiated effector memory CD45RA+ cells. This clone was observed once. Antigen specificity is unknown. Deletions cut 2 bases from V and 6 bases from J, with 10 bases between. CDR1 is ENHRY and CDR2 is SYGVKD in the germline V gene. This CDR3 comprises 13 residues. The rearrangement uses TRBV10-3 and TRBJ1-1; D uncertain. The receptor was isolated from a man between 18 and 29 years old in good health. The sequencing sample was made of naive CD8+ T cells sorted from blood. The CDR3 spells CAISESAPAEAFF. CDR3 in DNA: TGTGCCATCAGTGAGAGCGCGCCGGCTGAAGCTTTCTTT.